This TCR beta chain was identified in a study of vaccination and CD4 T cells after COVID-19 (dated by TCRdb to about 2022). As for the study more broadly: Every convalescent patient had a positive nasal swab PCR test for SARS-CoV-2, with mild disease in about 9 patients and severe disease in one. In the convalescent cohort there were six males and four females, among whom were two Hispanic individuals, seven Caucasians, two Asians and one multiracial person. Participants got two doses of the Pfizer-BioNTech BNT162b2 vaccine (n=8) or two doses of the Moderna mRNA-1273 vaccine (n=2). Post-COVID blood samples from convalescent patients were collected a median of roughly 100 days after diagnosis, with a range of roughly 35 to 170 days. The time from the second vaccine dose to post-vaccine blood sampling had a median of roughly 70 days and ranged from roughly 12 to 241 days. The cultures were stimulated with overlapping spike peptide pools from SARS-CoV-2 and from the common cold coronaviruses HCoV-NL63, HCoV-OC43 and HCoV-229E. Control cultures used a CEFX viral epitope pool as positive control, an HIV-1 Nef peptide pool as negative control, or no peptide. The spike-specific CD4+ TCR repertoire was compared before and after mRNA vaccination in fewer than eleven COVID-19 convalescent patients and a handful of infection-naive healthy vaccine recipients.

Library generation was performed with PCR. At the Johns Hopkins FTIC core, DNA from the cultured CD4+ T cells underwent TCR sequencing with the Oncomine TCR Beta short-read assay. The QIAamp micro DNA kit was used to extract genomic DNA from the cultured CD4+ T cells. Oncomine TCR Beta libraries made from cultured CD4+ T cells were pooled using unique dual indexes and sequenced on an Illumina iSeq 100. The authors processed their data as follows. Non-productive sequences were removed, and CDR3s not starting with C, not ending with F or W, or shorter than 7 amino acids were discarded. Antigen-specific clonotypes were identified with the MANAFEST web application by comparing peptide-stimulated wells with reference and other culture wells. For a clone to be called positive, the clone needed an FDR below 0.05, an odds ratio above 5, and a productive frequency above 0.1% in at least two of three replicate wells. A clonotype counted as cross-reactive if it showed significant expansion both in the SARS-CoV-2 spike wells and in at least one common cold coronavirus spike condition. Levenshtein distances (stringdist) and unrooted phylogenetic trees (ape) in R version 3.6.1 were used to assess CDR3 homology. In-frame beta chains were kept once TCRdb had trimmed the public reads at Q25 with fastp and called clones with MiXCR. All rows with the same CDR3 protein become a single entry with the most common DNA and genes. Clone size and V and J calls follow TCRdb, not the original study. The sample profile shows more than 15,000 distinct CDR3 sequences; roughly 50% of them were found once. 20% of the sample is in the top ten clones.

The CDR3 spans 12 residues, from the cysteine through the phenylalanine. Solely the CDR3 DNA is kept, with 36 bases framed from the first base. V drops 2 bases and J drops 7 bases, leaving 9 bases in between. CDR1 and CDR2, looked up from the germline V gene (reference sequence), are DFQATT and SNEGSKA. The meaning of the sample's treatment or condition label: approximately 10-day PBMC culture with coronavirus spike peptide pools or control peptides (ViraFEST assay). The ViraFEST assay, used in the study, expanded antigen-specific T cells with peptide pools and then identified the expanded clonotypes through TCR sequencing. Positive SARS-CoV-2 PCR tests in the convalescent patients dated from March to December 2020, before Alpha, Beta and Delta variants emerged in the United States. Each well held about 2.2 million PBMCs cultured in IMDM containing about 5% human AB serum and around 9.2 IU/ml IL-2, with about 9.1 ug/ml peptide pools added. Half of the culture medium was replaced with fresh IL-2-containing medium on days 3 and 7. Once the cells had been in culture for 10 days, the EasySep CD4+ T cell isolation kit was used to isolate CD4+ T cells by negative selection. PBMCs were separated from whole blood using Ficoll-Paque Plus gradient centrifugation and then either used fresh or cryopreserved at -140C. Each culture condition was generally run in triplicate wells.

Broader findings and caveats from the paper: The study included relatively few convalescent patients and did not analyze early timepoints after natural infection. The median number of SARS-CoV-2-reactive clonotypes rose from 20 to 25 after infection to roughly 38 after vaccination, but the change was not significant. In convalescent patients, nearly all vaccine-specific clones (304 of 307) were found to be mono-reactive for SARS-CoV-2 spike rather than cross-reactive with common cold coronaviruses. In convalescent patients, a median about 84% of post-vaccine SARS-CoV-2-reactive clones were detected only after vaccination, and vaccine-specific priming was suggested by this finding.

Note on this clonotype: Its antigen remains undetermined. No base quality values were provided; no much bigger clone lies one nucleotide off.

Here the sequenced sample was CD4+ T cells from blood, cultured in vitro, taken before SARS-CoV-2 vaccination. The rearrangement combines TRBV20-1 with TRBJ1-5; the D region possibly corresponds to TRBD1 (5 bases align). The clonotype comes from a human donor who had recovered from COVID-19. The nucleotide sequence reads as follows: TGCAGTGCTAGACAGGGTGGCCAGCCCCAGCATTTT. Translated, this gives CSARQGGQPQHF.